The clone carrying this T cell receptor beta chain was recorded many times. No antigen is known for it. Stable hyperthyroidism referred to disease that showed no ophthalmopathy within 18 months of follow-up. Hyperthyroidism patients were newly diagnosed, ill under 2 months, and aged 18 to 65 years. This CDR3 contains 14 residues. The ends were cut back, 7 bases at V and 5 bases at J, with 17 bases in the middle. Scientists amplified the TCR beta CDR3 regions from RNA transcripts. After a first-round RT-PCR with HTBI primers, a second-round multiplex PCR was run. TCRdb reprocessed the multiplex PCR reads via MiXCR and lists one record per CDR3 protein. The profile shows hundreds of thousands of distinct CDR3 sequences, approximately 21% of them singletons. The data stem from a study of Graves' ophthalmopathy and Graves' hyperthyroidism. Study results and limitations: A majority of expanded thyroid clonotypes exceeding 0.001 frequency were likewise present in blood.

The material sequenced was peripheral blood. This clonotype originated in a woman aged 18-35 years with stable Graves' hyperthyroidism. V is TRBV12-3 or TRBV12-4 and J is TRBJ1-1, with a weak D call TRBD1 (6 bases). The CDR3 loop reads CASNPSAGETEAFF. CDR3 nucleotide sequence: TGTGCCAGCAACCCCTCAGCAGGGGAAACTGAAGCTTTCTTT.